These T cell receptor beta chains were read from a single sample in a study of blood T cell repertoires in COVID-19. The protocol was immunoSEQ multiplex PCR, while the TCRdb copy is restricted to in-frame clones and leaves out a portion. Of about 68,000 clones listed, around 90% were seen once; the top ten hold approximately 0.56%. Sequenced input: peripheral blood. These receptors were obtained from a man aged 45 to 65 with COVID-19, enrolled during active disease. Both conserved end residues are part of each CDR3. Fields, in order: clone size, D gene, V gene, J gene, CDR3 length, CDR3 protein, CDR3 DNA. A D gene is named only where the DNA matches it firmly. A clone size is listed for some rows: how often the clone was seen (once, few, many), or a class if it is expanded.

size: .; D: .; V: TRBV2; J: TRBJ2-1; length: 14; CDR3: CASIVSSWNNEQFF; DNA: TGTGCCAGCATAGTTAGCTCGTGGAACAATGAGCAGTTCTTC
size: .; D: TRBD2; V: TRBV6-4; J: TRBJ2-1; length: 16; CDR3: CASSDSKRDSYNEQFF; DNA: TGTGCCAGCAGTGACTCGAAGCGGGATAGCTACAATGAGCAGTTCTTC
size: .; D: .; V: TRBV4-2; J: TRBJ1-3; length: 18; CDR3: CASSQDPWGADSGNTIYF; DNA: TGTGCCAGCAGCCAAGATCCTTGGGGAGCGGACTCTGGAAACACCATATATTTT
size: once; D: .; V: TRBV7-8; J: TRBJ1-5; length: 14; CDR3: CASSLLGPNQPQHF; DNA: TGTGCCAGCAGCTTATTGGGGCCCAATCAGCCCCAGCATTTT
size: .; D: .; V: TRBV28; J: TRBJ2-7; length: 12; CDR3: CASQSYDYEQYF; DNA: TGTGCCAGCCAATCCTATGACTACGAGCAGTACTTC
size: .; D: .; V: TRBV9; J: TRBJ2-1; length: 13; CDR3: CASSVAARDKQFF; DNA: TGTGCCAGCAGCGTAGCTGCTCGGGACAAGCAGTTCTTC
size: .; D: TRBD2; V: TRBV10-3; J: TRBJ2-7; length: 15; CDR3: CAISGRLAALGEQYF; DNA: TGTGCCATCAGTGGAAGACTAGCGGCGCTTGGTGAGCAGTACTTC
size: .; D: TRBD1; V: TRBV9; J: TRBJ2-1; length: 15; CDR3: CASSVVGGLYNEQFF; DNA: TGTGCCAGCAGCGTAGTAGGGGGCCTTTACAATGAGCAGTTCTTC
size: .; D: TRBD2; V: TRBV5-1; J: TRBJ2-3; length: 14; CDR3: CASSFGLAGDTQYF; DNA: TGCGCCAGCAGCTTTGGACTAGCGGGAGATACGCAGTATTTT
size: .; D: TRBD1; V: TRBV10-3; J: TRBJ1-1; length: 17; CDR3: CAISEAGQGAGEPEAFF; DNA: TGTGCCATCTCCGAGGCCGGACAGGGGGCGGGGGAGCCTGAAGCTTTCTTT
size: .; D: TRBD1; V: TRBV27; J: TRBJ2-3; length: 15; CDR3: CASSSGQGSTDTQYF; DNA: TGTGCCAGCAGTTCGGGACAGGGTAGCACAGATACGCAGTATTTT
size: .; D: TRBD1; V: TRBV6-1; J: TRBJ1-4; length: 17; CDR3: CASSEARTGRANEKLFF; DNA: TGTGCCAGCAGTGAAGCCCGGACAGGGCGAGCTAATGAAAAACTGTTTTTT
size: .; D: .; V: TRBV7-2; J: TRBJ2-3; length: 13; CDR3: CASSFIGTDTQYF; DNA: TGTGCCAGCAGCTTTATCGGCACAGATACGCAGTATTTT
size: .; D: .; V: TRBV3-1/TRBV3-2; J: TRBJ2-2; length: 14; CDR3: CASSPLDRAGELFF; DNA: TGTGCCAGCAGCCCCCTAGACAGAGCCGGGGAGCTGTTTTTT
size: few; D: .; V: TRBV4-1; J: TRBJ2-1; length: 17; CDR3: CASSQYSLLTKGVEQFF; DNA: TGCGCCAGCAGCCAATACAGCTTACTAACGAAGGGGGTTGAGCAGTTCTTC
size: .; D: TRBD2; V: TRBV3-1/TRBV3-2; J: TRBJ2-1; length: 14; CDR3: CASSEGGLAGEQFF; DNA: TGTGCCAGCAGCGAAGGGGGACTAGCTGGTGAGCAGTTCTTC
size: .; D: TRBD1; V: TRBV24-1; J: TRBJ2-3; length: 14; CDR3: CATSVGQVTDTQYF; DNA: TGTGCCACCAGTGTAGGACAGGTCACAGATACGCAGTATTTT
size: .; D: .; V: TRBV9; J: TRBJ2-3; length: 15; CDR3: CASSFREPGEDTQYF; DNA: TGTGCCAGCAGCTTTAGGGAGCCTGGGGAAGATACGCAGTATTTT
size: .; D: .; V: TRBV3-1/TRBV3-2; J: TRBJ2-1; length: 16; CDR3: CASSEGTYSSYNEQFF; DNA: TGTGCCAGCAGCGAAGGGACTTACAGCTCCTACAATGAGCAGTTCTTC
size: .; D: .; V: TRBV20-1; J: TRBJ1-6; length: 13; CDR3: CSASPRANSPLHF; DNA: TGCAGTGCTAGTCCCAGGGCAAATTCACCCCTCCACTTT
size: .; D: TRBD1; V: TRBV19; J: TRBJ1-4; length: 16; CDR3: CASRNRGGTTNEKLFF; DNA: TGTGCCAGTAGGAACAGGGGGGGGACAACTAATGAAAAACTGTTTTTT
size: .; D: .; V: TRBV27; J: TRBJ2-7; length: 13; CDR3: CASSSSQAYEQYF; DNA: TGTGCCAGCAGTTCCAGTCAGGCCTACGAGCAGTACTTC
size: .; D: .; V: TRBV5-1; J: TRBJ1-1; length: 14; CDR3: CASSTDGIDTEAFF; DNA: TGCGCCAGCAGTACAGACGGGATCGACACTGAAGCTTTCTTT
size: .; D: TRBD1; V: TRBV28; J: TRBJ1-5; length: 18; CDR3: CASSLGTGLPYSNQPQHF; DNA: TGTGCCAGCAGTTTAGGGACAGGGTTGCCTTATAGCAATCAGCCCCAGCATTTT
size: .; D: .; V: TRBV27; J: TRBJ1-6; length: 14; CDR3: CASSPTIQQSPLHF; DNA: TGTGCCAGCAGCCCTACCATCCAACAGTCACCCCTCCACTTT
size: .; D: .; V: TRBV4-2; J: TRBJ1-1; length: 16; CDR3: CASSQDEGRPNTEAFF; DNA: TGTGCCAGCAGCCAAGACGAGGGCAGGCCGAACACTGAAGCTTTCTTT
size: .; D: .; V: TRBV19; J: TRBJ1-5; length: 15; CDR3: CASSIDRWSNQPQHF; DNA: TGTGCCAGTAGTATAGACAGGTGGAGCAATCAGCCCCAGCATTTT
size: .; D: .; V: TRBV21-1; J: TRBJ2-7; length: 14; CDR3: CASNPFPPGCEQYF; DNA: TGTGCCAGCAATCCTTTCCCCCCTGGCTGCGAGCAGTACTTC
size: .; D: .; V: TRBV30; J: TRBJ2-7; length: 15; CDR3: CAWSAEGAPVGPSYF; DNA: TGTGCCTGGAGTGCGGAAGGGGCCCCGGTTGGCCCTTCGTACTTC
size: .; D: .; V: TRBV30; J: TRBJ2-3; length: 14; CDR3: CAWSVLAGTDTQYF; DNA: TGTGCCTGGAGTGTACTAGCCGGCACAGATACGCAGTATTTT
size: .; D: TRBD1; V: TRBV5-1; J: TRBJ1-2; length: 14; CDR3: CASSTGQGGYGYTF; DNA: TGCGCCAGCAGCACAGGACAGGGAGGCTATGGCTACACCTTC
size: .; D: TRBD1; V: TRBV6-5; J: TRBJ2-2; length: 15; CDR3: CASSYSHTGVGELFF; DNA: TGTGCCAGCAGTTACTCCCATACAGGGGTCGGGGAGCTGTTTTTT
size: .; D: TRBD2; V: TRBV6-1; J: TRBJ2-7; length: 16; CDR3: CASSGRNSGSLHEQYF; DNA: TGTGCCAGCAGTGGGCGGAATAGCGGGAGTCTTCACGAGCAGTACTTC
size: .; D: TRBD1; V: TRBV24-1; J: TRBJ1-5; length: 16; CDR3: CATSDRRTGGNQPQHF; DNA: TGTGCCACCAGTGATCGGAGGACAGGGGGAAATCAGCCCCAGCATTTT
size: .; D: .; V: TRBV20-1; J: TRBJ1-1; length: 14; CDR3: CSASSQRSNTEAFF; DNA: TGCAGTGCTAGTTCCCAGAGGAGCAACACTGAAGCTTTCTTT
size: .; D: .; V: TRBV6-2/TRBV6-3; J: TRBJ2-3; length: 16; CDR3: CASSYGTPPVTDTQYF; DNA: TGTGCCAGCAGTTACGGGACTCCCCCAGTCACAGATACGCAGTATTTT
size: .; D: .; V: TRBV9; J: TRBJ2-2; length: 17; CDR3: CASSLVGSFLNTGELFF; DNA: TGTGCCAGCAGCCTCGTCGGGTCGTTCCTAAACACCGGGGAGCTGTTTTTT
size: .; D: .; V: TRBV4-3; J: TRBJ2-7; length: 15; CDR3: CASSQGPGQPYEQYF; DNA: TGCGCCAGCAGCCAGGGTCCGGGACAACCCTACGAGCAGTACTTC
size: few; D: .; V: TRBV4-1; J: TRBJ2-3; length: 16; CDR3: CASSQVNLVVADTQYF; DNA: TGCGCCAGCAGCCAAGTAAACTTGGTGGTGGCAGATACGCAGTATTTT
size: .; D: .; V: TRBV15; J: TRBJ1-5; length: 15; CDR3: CATSRGWTGNQPQHF; DNA: TGTGCCACCAGCAGAGGGTGGACAGGCAATCAGCCCCAGCATTTT